A selection of T cell receptor beta chains follows, all from one sample in a study of cytomegalovirus exposure and HLA in healthy donors. TCRdb's table, derived via immunoSEQ multiplex PCR, lists solely in-frame clones and lacks some. The sample table includes 100,000 or so clones. Sequencing was performed on PBMCs. Source of these receptors: a woman younger than 45 in good health and CMV-seronegative. CDR3s include the opening cysteine and the closing phenylalanine or tryptophan. A D gene is named only where the DNA matches it firmly.

V gene	J gene	D gene	CDR3 protein	CDR3 DNA
TRBV28	TRBJ1-1	TRBD1	CASSLLDRENTEAFF	TGTGCCAGCAGTTTATTGGACAGGGAGAACACTGAAGCTTTCTTT
TRBV4-1	TRBJ1-1	TRBD1	CASSHPRGERTEAFF	TGCGCCAGCAGCCATCCCAGGGGGGAACGGACTGAAGCTTTCTTT
TRBV19	TRBJ1-5	TRBD1	CASNLDRPFSNQPQHF	TGTGCCAGTAATCTGGACAGGCCCTTTAGCAATCAGCCCCAGCATTTT
TRBV27	TRBJ2-7	TRBD2	CASSLAGTRLDYEQYF	TGTGCCAGCAGTTTAGCCGGGACTAGACTAGACTACGAGCAGTACTTC
TRBV7-3	TRBJ2-2	TRBD2	CASSQGLAINTGELFF	TGTGCCAGCAGCCAGGGACTAGCGATAAACACCGGGGAGCTGTTTTTT
TRBV5-1	TRBJ2-7	TRBD2	CASRVTAGDPYEQYF	TGCGCCAGCAGAGTGACAGCGGGGGACCCCTACGAGCAGTACTTC
TRBV19	TRBJ1-1	-	CATNLDGGTEAFF	TGTGCCACTAACCTTGACGGGGGAACTGAAGCTTTCTTT
TRBV7-3	TRBJ1-5	-	CASSLGRGQPQHF	TGTGCCAGCAGCTTAGGGAGGGGTCAGCCCCAGCATTTT
TRBV7-9	TRBJ2-6	-	CASSFYLASGANVLTF	TGTGCCAGCAGCTTCTATCTAGCCTCTGGGGCCAACGTCCTGACTTTC
TRBV5-1	TRBJ2-1	-	CASSFVFGSYNEQFF	TGCGCCAGCAGCTTCGTCTTCGGCTCCTACAATGAGCAGTTCTTC
TRBV29-1	TRBJ2-1	TRBD2	CSATTSNNEQFF	TGCAGCGCAACGACTAGCAACAATGAGCAGTTCTTC
TRBV4-1	TRBJ1-3	-	CASSQGARGTLGNTIYF	TGCGCCAGCAGCCAGGGGGCCCGGGGAACACTTGGAAACACCATATATTTT
TRBV21-1	TRBJ1-3	-	CASSKAARARSGNTIYF	TGTGCCAGCAGCAAAGCAGCCAGGGCCCGGTCGGGAAACACCATATATTTT
TRBV19	TRBJ1-5	TRBD1	CASSIRGTGNQPQHF	TGTGCCAGTAGTATTCGTGGGACAGGGAATCAGCCCCAGCATTTT
TRBV9	TRBJ2-5	TRBD1	CASSPRDSQETQYF	TGTGCCAGCAGCCCCAGGGACAGCCAAGAGACCCAGTACTTC
TRBV7-8	TRBJ2-7	-	CASSLSVHYEQYF	TGTGCCAGCAGCTTATCGGTCCACTACGAGCAGTACTTC
TRBV27	TRBJ2-3	-	CASSKLIGGDTQYF	TGTGCCAGCAGTAAACTTATCGGGGGAGATACGCAGTATTTT
TRBV4-1	TRBJ1-1	-	CASSFEGGSEAFF	TGCGCCAGCAGCTTCGAAGGGGGTTCTGAAGCTTTCTTT
TRBV7-8	TRBJ2-7	TRBD2	CASSLKTSGDPRGQYF	TGTGCCAGCAGCTTAAAAACTAGCGGGGATCCTCGGGGGCAGTACTTC
TRBV4-1	TRBJ2-5	-	CASSQDLKTQYF	TGCGCCAGCAGCCAAGATTTAAAGACCCAGTACTTC
TRBV9	TRBJ2-1	TRBD2	CASSVEASGSDYNEQFF	TGTGCCAGCAGCGTAGAAGCTAGCGGGAGCGACTACAATGAGCAGTTCTTC
TRBV4-1	TRBJ1-2	-	CASSQPYRDNGYTF	TGCGCCAGCAGCCAACCCTACAGGGACAACGGCTACACCTTC
TRBV5-1	TRBJ2-3	TRBD1	CASSLGPTGYTDTQYF	TGCGCCAGCAGCTTGGGGCCGACAGGGTACACAGATACGCAGTATTTT
TRBV2	TRBJ1-4	-	CASSPPATNEKLFF	TGTGCCAGCAGCCCCCCAGCAACTAATGAAAAACTGTTTTTT
TRBV6-1	TRBJ2-6	-	CASLPLRSGANVLTF	TGTGCCAGCCTACCTCTTCGCTCTGGGGCCAACGTCCTGACTTTC
TRBV19	TRBJ2-3	-	CASSIPGLADTQYF	TGTGCCAGTAGTATTCCAGGGCTCGCAGATACGCAGTATTTT
TRBV5-4	TRBJ1-1	TRBD1	CASSRDREAFF	TGTGCCAGCAGTCGGGACAGAGAAGCTTTCTTT
TRBV6-1	TRBJ2-3	TRBD2	CASSEEASGGRNTQYF	TGTGCCAGCAGTGAAGAGGCTAGCGGGGGGAGGAATACGCAGTATTTT
TRBV4-2	TRBJ2-7	-	CASSQATGGRVYEQYF	TGTGCCAGCAGCCAAGCGACAGGAGGGAGGGTCTACGAGCAGTACTTC
TRBV13	TRBJ1-1	-	CASSRTGFEAFF	TGTGCCAGCAGCCGAACAGGGTTTGAAGCTTTCTTT
TRBV28	TRBJ2-7	-	CASMTQGQGSSYEQYF	TGTGCCAGCATGACGCAAGGCCAGGGGAGCTCCTACGAGCAGTACTTC
TRBV7-8	TRBJ1-2	-	CASSLVVGDYGYTF	TGTGCCAGCAGCTTAGTCGTCGGGGACTATGGCTACACCTTC
TRBV10-1	TRBJ2-7	-	CASGAGTNLTYEQYF	TGCGCCAGCGGCGCCGGGACAAATTTAACCTACGAGCAGTACTTC
TRBV6-6	TRBJ1-1	TRBD1	CASSYSGTGGTEAFF	TGTGCCAGCAGTTATTCCGGGACAGGGGGCACTGAAGCTTTCTTT
TRBV15	TRBJ1-1	-	CATSSLGQPGWEAFF	TGTGCCACCAGCAGCCTTGGACAACCGGGCTGGGAAGCTTTCTTT
TRBV6-5	TRBJ1-1	TRBD1	CASSRSGGTEAFF	TGTGCCAGCAGTAGGTCAGGGGGCACTGAAGCTTTCTTT
TRBV7-9	TRBJ2-2	-	CASTLNTGELFF	TGTGCCAGCACCCTTAACACCGGGGAGCTGTTTTTT
TRBV11-2	TRBJ2-3	TRBD1	CASRLDRGTDTQYF	TGTGCCAGCAGGTTGGACAGGGGGACAGATACGCAGTATTTT
TRBV2	TRBJ2-3	-	CASLPGASSTDTQYF	TGTGCCAGCCTCCCGGGAGCCTCTAGCACAGATACGCAGTATTTT
TRBV27	TRBJ2-7	-	CASRNSDEQYF	TGTGCCAGCAGAAATAGCGACGAGCAGTACTTC
TRBV5-1	TRBJ2-1	-	CASSSRDLSSYNEQFF	TGCGCCAGCAGCTCCAGGGACTTGAGCTCCTACAATGAGCAGTTCTTC
TRBV19	TRBJ2-7	-	CASKEGRGYEQYF	TGTGCCAGTAAAGAGGGCAGGGGCTACGAGCAGTACTTC
TRBV29-1	TRBJ2-1	TRBD2	CSVEETSDNEQFF	TGCAGCGTTGAAGAAACTAGCGACAATGAGCAGTTCTTC
TRBV6-5	TRBJ1-2	-	CASSYSLSYGYTF	TGTGCCAGCAGTTACTCTCTCAGCTATGGCTACACCTTC
TRBV28	TRBJ1-4	TRBD1	CASSLTGGWSNEKLFF	TGTGCCAGCAGTCTAACAGGGGGCTGGTCTAATGAAAAACTGTTTTTT
TRBV14	TRBJ2-7	-	CASSQDFGLAFSYEQYF	TGTGCCAGCAGCCAAGATTTCGGGCTAGCGTTTTCCTACGAGCAGTACTTC
TRBV7-3	TRBJ2-1	-	CASSSTGTYNEQFF	TGTGCCAGCAGCTCAACCGGGACCTACAATGAGCAGTTCTTC
TRBV7-9	TRBJ2-7	-	CASSLDSGAYEQYF	TGTGCCAGCAGCTTGGACAGCGGGGCCTACGAGCAGTACTTC
TRBV7-9	TRBJ1-3	-	CASTSTERNTIYF	TGTGCCAGCACCTCGACGGAGAGAAACACCATATATTTT
TRBV7-9	TRBJ2-1	-	CASSPSGDEQFF	TGTGCCAGCAGCCCCTCGGGGGATGAGCAGTTCTTC
TRBV7-8	TRBJ2-7	-	CASSPNQLWGRSSYEQYF	TGTGCCAGCAGCCCGAACCAATTATGGGGGAGGTCCTCCTACGAGCAGTACTTC
TRBV7-2	TRBJ1-2	TRBD1	CASSLPGGQGDYGYTF	TGTGCCAGCAGCCTCCCCGGGGGACAGGGGGACTATGGCTACACCTTC
TRBV5-4	TRBJ2-5	TRBD2	CASSDGLAGGAQYF	TGTGCCAGCAGCGATGGACTAGCGGGAGGGGCCCAGTACTTC
TRBV6-5	TRBJ1-1	TRBD1	CASSFPRTGGSTEAFF	TGTGCCAGCAGTTTCCCCCGGACAGGGGGAAGCACTGAAGCTTTCTTT
TRBV30	TRBJ1-5	-	CAWSNSGSEQPQHF	TGTGCCTGGAGTAATTCAGGGTCGGAGCAGCCCCAGCATTTT